Listed below are T cell receptor beta chains from one sample, sequenced in a study of stem cell transplantation in POMP-related autoinflammatory disease. Method: immunoSEQ multiplex PCR; TCRdb's copy keeps in-frame clones and lacks some. The data contain around 26,000 clones, about 81% of them singletons. This sample comprised CD4+ T cells from PBMCs, obtained before stem cell transplantation. Receptor source: a human donor with POMP-related autoinflammation and immune dysregulation (PRAID). CDR3s include the opening cysteine and the closing phenylalanine or tryptophan. The order of the fields is V gene, D gene, clone size, J gene, CDR3 protein, CDR3 DNA. A D gene is named only where the DNA matches it firmly. Clone size is given for some rows only: seen once, a few or many times, or a class if the clone is expanded.

V gene: TRBV30
D gene: NA
clone size: NA
J gene: TRBJ1-6
CDR3 protein: CAWSGDRRGSYNSPLHF
CDR3 DNA: TGTGCCTGGAGTGGAGACAGGAGGGGATCCTATAATTCACCCCTCCACTTT

V gene: TRBV9
D gene: TRBD2
clone size: NA
J gene: TRBJ2-1
CDR3 protein: CASSERGSSYNEQFF
CDR3 DNA: TGTGCCAGCAGCGAGCGGGGAAGCTCCTACAATGAGCAGTTCTTC

V gene: TRBV2
D gene: TRBD1
clone size: few
J gene: TRBJ1-1
CDR3 protein: CASGLLDRVAFF
CDR3 DNA: TGTGCCAGCGGTTTACTAGACAGGGTAGCTTTCTTT

V gene: TRBV6-5
D gene: TRBD2
clone size: NA
J gene: TRBJ2-5
CDR3 protein: CASSAGTSQETQYF
CDR3 DNA: TGTGCCAGCAGTGCAGGGACTAGCCAAGAGACCCAGTACTTC

V gene: TRBV14
D gene: NA
clone size: NA
J gene: TRBJ1-1
CDR3 protein: CASSQAGRNDPGTEAFF
CDR3 DNA: TGTGCCAGCAGCCAGGCGGGACGGAACGACCCGGGCACTGAAGCTTTCTTT

V gene: TRBV7-9
D gene: NA
clone size: NA
J gene: TRBJ1-3
CDR3 protein: CASSLQRSGNTIYF
CDR3 DNA: TGTGCCAGCAGCTTACAGCGCTCTGGAAACACCATATATTTT

V gene: TRBV9
D gene: NA
clone size: NA
J gene: TRBJ2-3
CDR3 protein: CASSAGGTHKADTQYF
CDR3 DNA: TGTGCCAGCAGCGCCGGGGGGACACACAAGGCAGATACGCAGTATTTT

V gene: TRBV30
D gene: NA
clone size: NA
J gene: TRBJ1-6
CDR3 protein: CAWSVIKGGKDSSYNSPLHF
CDR3 DNA: TGTGCCTGGAGTGTAATAAAGGGGGGAAAGGACAGCTCCTATAATTCACCCCTCCACTTT

V gene: TRBV2
D gene: NA
clone size: NA
J gene: TRBJ2-1
CDR3 protein: CASSVGTTYNEQFF
CDR3 DNA: TGTGCCAGCAGTGTAGGGACCACGTACAATGAGCAGTTCTTC

V gene: TRBV7-3
D gene: NA
clone size: NA
J gene: TRBJ1-2
CDR3 protein: CASSTGNNYGYTF
CDR3 DNA: TGTGCCAGCAGCACAGGGAACAACTATGGCTACACCTTC